This TCR beta chain was found in a study of vaccination effects on CD4 cells after COVID-19. The repertoire was sequenced with immunoSEQ multiplex PCR; TCRdb's copy has only in-frame clones and lacks some. The repertoire holds more than 50,000 clones, with around four fifths as singletons. Germline loops: CDR1 MNHNY, CDR2 SVGAGI (reference sequence). This CDR3 has 14 amino acids. V lost 0 bases, J lost 3 bases, and 9 bases lay in between. This clone showed up just once. Its antigen is currently unknown. Using viral peptide pools, the ViraFEST assay grew out antigen-specific CD4+ T cells prior to sequencing. Cells that had been cultured for 10 days were the source of isolated CD4+ T cells. Two doses of either BNT162b2 or mRNA-1273 were given to each participant. Recipients of the vaccine had no prior SARS-CoV-2 infection and negative nucleocapsid antibodies. The authors exchanged half the medium for IL-2 medium on days 3 and 7.

The starting material was CD4+ T cells from PBMCs cultured with HCoV-OC43 spike peptides, obtained after COVID-19 vaccination. Subset: HCoV-OC43 spike overlapping peptide pool stimulation. This rearrangement joins TRBV6-6 to TRBJ2-7; D is unclear. This receptor was obtained from a human donor who received a COVID-19 vaccine. The CDR3 protein is CASSYSNGIYEQYV. In DNA form, the CDR3 reads TGTGCCAGCAGTTACTCCAACGGAATCTACGAGCAGTACGTC.